The sequence of this T cell receptor (beta chain) was determined in a study of CD8 T cells in ankylosing spondylitis. Study-level findings and limits: Past research had described some motif variants in reactive arthritis synovial fluid and blood. Relatively rare in peripheral blood, disease-linked clones were also CD8+. Fewer than ten highly homologous variants made up a TCR beta motif that seemed to typify ankylosing spondylitis blood. The authors reported significant enrichment of disease-linked clones in matched ankylosing spondylitis synovial fluid.

This clonotype appeared a few times. Its specificity is not known. A quantitative 5'-RACE method, one with molecular barcodes, was used to make TCR beta libraries. TCRdb re-derived calls from the 5' RACE reads in MiXCR, one entry per CDR3 protein. The table lists around 540,000 distinct CDR3 sequences, over 9.5% of them singletons. The germline CDR1 and CDR2 sequences are SGDLS and YYNGEE. This CDR3 comprises 14 residues. Trimming cost V 4 bases and J 7 bases, with 15 bases left between them. Specimen: blood, either unsorted or a sorted T cell fraction (not recorded which). The clonotype originates from a male donor with ankylosing spondylitis. The chain joins TRBV9 to TRBJ1-5; D call uncertain. In nucleotides, the CDR3 is TGTGCCAGCAGCCCCGGGGTCGGTGGACAGCCCCAGCATTTT. Translation: CASSPGVGGQPQHF.